Given below is one T cell receptor beta chain in context. The CDR3 is 13 residues long. V gave up 5 bases and J gave up 5 bases, with 12 bases separating them. In germline, CDR1 is MNHEY, CDR2 SVGAGI. This record comes from a study of control samples from healthy donors and cancer patients. Libraries were prepared by immunoSEQ multiplex PCR; TCRdb keeps only in-frame clonotypes and omits some of them. This table holds some 74,000 clones, about 88% found once. The sequence came from a woman aged 45-59 years in good health. Sequencing input: blood. The chain recombines TRBV6-5 with TRBJ1-2; D is perhaps TRBD1 (6 bases). CDR3 in amino acids: CASSRDTEYGYTF. The CDR3 coding sequence is TGTGCCAGCAGTCGGGACACGGAATATGGCTACACCTTC.